These 27 T cell receptor beta chains were all obtained from the same sample, sequenced in a study of T cell responses to AZD1222 COVID-19 vaccine. The repertoire was sequenced with immunoSEQ multiplex PCR; TCRdb's copy has only in-frame clones and lacks some. The table records about 130,000 clones, around 86% of them present only once. Specimen: peripheral blood, collected on day 0 of AZD1222 vaccination. The receptor set was obtained from an adult in good health.

The chain combines TRBV4-3 with TRBJ2-4, with D tentatively TRBD2 (6 bases). Looked up from germline, CDR1 is LGHNA and CDR2 is YSLEER. Trimming left V 1 base short and J 2 bases short, with 9 bases between. This CDR3 contains 15 residues. CDR3 protein: CASSQVGGTKNIQYF. CDR3 sequence (DNA): TGCGCCAGCAGCCAAGTCGGGGGTACCAAAAACATTCAGTACTTC.

The chain carries TRBV28 and TRBJ1-6, with a tentative D call TRBD1 (5 bases). Germline V gene sequence: CDR1 MDHEN, CDR2 SYDVKM. The CDR3 runs 14 residues. Trimming cost V 7 bases and J 10 bases, with 17 bases left between them. CDR3 sequence: CASTGQGARSPLHF. As DNA, the CDR3 is TGTGCCAGCACCGGGCAGGGAGCTAGGTCACCCCTCCACTTT.

The chain couples TRBV5-1 to TRBJ1-6; D is unresolved. V was pared by 0 bases and J by 7 bases, with 14 bases between. Germline V gives CDR1 SGHRS, CDR2 YFSETQ. The CDR3 extends over 16 amino acids. CDR3 sequence: CASSLVSGLTNSPLHF. The CDR3 coding sequence is TGCGCCAGCAGCTTGGTTAGCGGACTGACCAATTCACCCCTCCACTTT.

The V gene is TRBV4-3, the J gene TRBJ2-1; maybe TRBD1 (5 bases). V lost 1 base and J 8 bases, leaving 15 bases between the germline ends. Germline-derived CDR1 and CDR2 are LGHNA and YSLEER. There are 15 residues in the CDR3. The CDR3 nucleotides read TGCGCCAGCAGCCAAGGGTTAGCCAGGGTGCATGAGCAGTTCTTC. Translation: CASSQGLARVHEQFF.

This rearrangement joins TRBV4-1 to TRBJ2-2; 9 bases line up with TRBD1. This CDR3 has 16 amino acids. The germline V gene encodes CDR1 MGHRA and CDR2 YSYEKL. J lost 6 bases, V lost 3 bases, and 8 bases had no gene match. This chain's CDR3 is CASSHGPGQGAGELFF. The CDR3 nucleotides are TGCGCCAGCAGCCATGGACCGGGACAGGGAGCCGGGGAGCTGTTTTTT.

There are a few counts of this clone. The V gene is TRBV23-1, the J gene TRBJ1-5; D not certain. TRBV23-1 is designated an ORF whose function remains uncertain. The CDR3 is 12 residues long. V lost 4 bases and J 4 bases, leaving 5 bases between the germline ends. CDR3: CASSPENQPQHF. In nucleotides, the CDR3 is TGCGCCAGCAGTCCGGAGAATCAGCCCCAGCATTTT.

The rearrangement links TRBV5-4 to TRBJ2-2; 14 bases are a match to TRBD2. The V gene end was trimmed by 4 bases and the J gene end by 7 bases; junction bases not matched to a gene: 9. CDR1 is SGHNT, CDR2 YYREEE, per germline (reference sequence). The CDR3 runs to 17 residues. The CDR3 reads CASSPAVGLAGGGELFF. The CDR3, as DNA: TGTGCCAGCAGCCCCGCGGTCGGACTAGCGGGGGGCGGGGAGCTGTTTTTT.

This clone was found once. Other DNA sequences in the same sample also yield this CDR3. The chain recombines TRBV7-8 with TRBJ1-2, with D unresolved. CDR1 is SGHVS, CDR2 FQNEAQ, per germline. The CDR3 extends over 13 amino acids. With 3 bases removed from V and 1 base from J, the gap between germline ends came to 6 bases. CDR3 protein: CASSFDINYGYTF. The CDR3 DNA is TGTGCCAGCAGCTTTGATATTAACTATGGCTACACCTTC.

The V and J genes are TRBV11-2 and TRBJ1-5; TRBD1 agrees at 11 bases. Germline V gene lookup returns CDR1 SGHAT and CDR2 FQNNGV. The J segment lost 4 bases and the V segment lost 3 bases, leaving 5 bases of the junction unmatched. This CDR3 spans 16 amino acids. Here the CDR3 DNA reads TGTGCCAGCAGCTTTGGGACAGGGGGAAGGAATCAGCCCCAGCATTTT. Its translation is CASSFGTGGRNQPQHF. Supplemented by reference TRBV11-2 and TRBJ1-5, the full variable domain reads EAGVAQSPRYKIIEKRQSVAFWCNPISGHATLYWYQQILGQGPKLLIQFQNNGVVDDSQLPKDRFSAERLKGVDSTLKIQPAKLEDSAVYLCASSFGTGGRNQPQHFGDGTRLSIL.

This sequence joins TRBV28 and TRBJ2-2, with D perhaps matching TRBD1 (6 bases). This CDR3 contains 15 residues. Germline loops: CDR1 MDHEN, CDR2 SYDVKM. The ends were cut back, 2 bases at V and 5 bases at J, with 12 bases in the middle. The CDR3 loop is CASSLNPGETGELFF. As DNA, the CDR3 is TGTGCCAGCAGTTTAAATCCAGGGGAGACCGGGGAGCTGTTTTTT.

This clone was seen only once. This chain connects TRBV7-9 to TRBJ1-6, with 7 bases that match TRBD1. This CDR3 is built from 16 residues. Germline CDR1 reads SEHNR; CDR2 reads FQNEAQ (reference sequence). V lost 5 bases, J lost 7 bases, and 11 bases stayed unmatched. In nucleotides, the CDR3 is TGTGCCAGCAGCGCCCAACAGGGGAAAAGCAATTCACCCCTCCACTTT. It is translated as CASSAQQGKSNSPLHF. Full variable domain (outside the CDR3, taken from reference TRBV7-9 and TRBJ1-6): DTGVSQNPRHKITKRGQNVTFRCDPISEHNRLYWYRQTLGQGPEFLTYFQNEAQLEKSRLLSDRFSAERPKGSFSTLEIQRTEQGDSAMYLCASSAQQGKSNSPLHFGNGTRLTVT.

J is TRBJ1-2 and V is TRBV7-2; no firm D call. V gave up 8 bases and J gave up 6 bases, with 16 bases separating them. From germline, CDR1 is SGHTA and CDR2 FQGNSA. The CDR3 extends over 13 amino acids. The CDR3 sequence is CASRPNLGHGYTF. The CDR3, as DNA: TGTGCCAGCCGCCCCAATTTGGGCCATGGCTACACCTTC.

This sequence joins TRBV6-5 and TRBJ1-5, with TRBD1 matching over 7 bases. The CDR3 totals 15 residues. Germline CDR1 MNHEY, CDR2 SVGAGI. The V gene end was trimmed by 6 bases and the J gene end by 5 bases; junction bases not matched to a gene: 10. In DNA, the CDR3 is TGTGCCAGCAGCCGACGCCGGGACAGAGATCAGCCCCAGCATTTT. Translating it yields CASSRRRDRDQPQHF.

The chain has TRBV10-1 and TRBJ1-5, with TRBD1 matching over 9 bases. This CDR3 contains 15 residues. Germline loops: CDR1 WNHNN, CDR2 SYGVQD (reference sequence). Unmatched junction bases numbered 1, after V lost 2 bases and J lost 2 bases. CDR3 sequence: CASSEGQGRNQPQHF. The CDR3 region has the DNA TGCGCCAGCAGTGAGGGACAGGGGCGCAATCAGCCCCAGCATTTT.

The gene calls are TRBV6-5 and TRBJ1-1; 10 bases align to TRBD1. The V segment lost 6 bases and the J segment 6 bases; nucleotides outside the gene matches: 10. The CDR3 is 15 residues long. CDR1 is MNHEY, CDR2 SVGAGI, per germline. Written as DNA, the CDR3 is TGTGCCAGCAGGATCTGGACAGGGGGAGCGTCTGAAGCTTTCTTT. It is translated as CASRIWTGGASEAFF.

This clone was seen only once. V gene TRBV5-1 combines with J gene TRBJ1-5, with D maybe TRBD1 (5 bases). The ends were cut back, 2 bases at V and 0 bases at J, with 12 bases in the middle. Per the germline V gene, CDR1 is SGHRS and CDR2 is YFSETQ. The CDR3 consists of 16 residues. The CDR3 reads CASSFGTGDSNQPQHF. The CDR3 nucleotides are TGCGCCAGCAGCTTCGGGACGGGGGATAGCAATCAGCCCCAGCATTTT.

The chain's CDR3 is CASSMLTGGSYNEQFF. CDR3 nucleotides: TGTGCCAGCAGCATGTTGACGGGGGGCTCCTACAATGAGCAGTTCTTC. The gene calls are TRBV11-2 and TRBJ2-1, with TRBD2 matching over 7 bases. CDR3 length: 16 residues. Germline lookup yields CDR1 SGHAT and CDR2 FQNNGV. Losses at the gene ends were 5 bases for V and 0 bases for J; bases not matched to a gene: 7. The full variable domain, rest sourced from reference TRBV11-2 and TRBJ2-1, is EAGVAQSPRYKIIEKRQSVAFWCNPISGHATLYWYQQILGQGPKLLIQFQNNGVVDDSQLPKDRFSAERLKGVDSTLKIQPAKLEDSAVYLCASSMLTGGSYNEQFFGPGTRLTVL.

V gene TRBV6-2 or TRBV6-3 combines with J gene TRBJ1-2; 8 bases line up with TRBD1. The CDR3 runs 14 residues. Germline V gene sequence: CDR1 MNHEY, CDR2 SVGEGT. After removal of 5 bases from V and 4 bases from J, the junction contained 6 bases not matched to a gene. CDR3 DNA: TGTGCCAGCAGTCCCCCCGGACAGGGCTATGGCTACACCTTC. Its protein product is CASSPPGQGYGYTF.

This chain connects TRBV29-1 to TRBJ1-2; possible D gene TRBD1, 6 bases. The CDR3 sequence is 13 residues long. The germline CDR1 and CDR2 sequences are SQVTM and ANQGSEA. Deletions cut 6 bases from V and 5 bases from J, with 16 bases between. The CDR3 DNA reads as TGCAGCGTAGATGACAGGACCTCATATGGCTACACCTTC. Its protein is CSVDDRTSYGYTF.

This chain links TRBV2 with TRBJ1-4; D is perhaps TRBD1 (5 bases). Trimming cost V 1 base and J 8 bases, with 11 bases left between them. Germline CDR1 reads SNHLY; CDR2 reads FYNNEI. This CDR3 comprises 14 residues. The CDR3 sequence: CASSEVQGWEKLFF. CDR3 sequence (DNA): TGTGCCAGCAGTGAAGTGCAGGGTTGGGAAAAACTGTTTTTT.

Regarding this clone: The same CDR3 can be traced to other DNA sequences in this sample. The chain carries TRBV7-2 and TRBJ2-5; no clear D gene. The germline V gene has CDR1 SGHTA and CDR2 FQGNSA. Trimming removed 5 bases from V and 1 base from J, with 11 bases in between. This CDR3 region has 14 residues. The CDR3 is CASSPTGTQETQYF. CDR3 sequence (DNA): TGTGCCAGCAGCCCGACCGGAACCCAAGAGACCCAGTACTTC.

V is TRBV27 and J is TRBJ2-1; TRBD1 aligns across 8 bases. J was trimmed by 6 bases and V by 2 bases; bases with no gene match: 6. The CDR3 has 15 residues. Germline values: CDR1 MNHEY, CDR2 SMNVEV (reference sequence). The CDR3 DNA sequence: TGTGCCAGCAGTTTAAGAGACAGGGGACCCAATGAGCAGTTCTTC. Translated: CASSLRDRGPNEQFF.

J is TRBJ2-5 and V is TRBV28; D is ambiguous. Trimming cost V 3 bases and J 1 base, with 3 bases left between them. The CDR3 has 12 residues. The V gene's germline CDR1 is MDHEN and CDR2 SYDVKM. The DNA of the CDR3 is TGTGCCAGCAGTTTGATCCAAGAGACCCAGTACTTC. It is translated as CASSLIQETQYF.

This rearrangement joins TRBV7-2 to TRBJ1-1; 8 bases are shared with TRBD1. This CDR3 has 14 residues. V trimming: 5 bases; J trimming: 4 bases; junction bases outside the gene matches: 6. CDR1 is SGHTA and CDR2 is FQGNSA in the germline V gene. The CDR3 sequence: CASSAHRGVTEAFF. The CDR3 nucleotides read TGTGCCAGCAGCGCTCACAGGGGGGTCACTGAAGCTTTCTTT.

J is TRBJ2-5 and V is TRBV27; D is perhaps TRBD1 (5 bases). The V end lost 4 bases, the J end lost 4 bases, and 16 bases lay between the germline ends. Germline lookup yields CDR1 MNHEY and CDR2 SMNVEV (reference sequence). CDR3 length: 15 amino acids. The DNA of the CDR3 is TGTGCCAGCAGTTCGGGCGTGGGGCGGACAGAGACCCAGTACTTC. It yields the protein CASSSGVGRTETQYF.

This sequence joins TRBV19 and TRBJ2-7; D may be TRBD2 (6 bases). The germline gives CDR1 LNHDA, CDR2 SQIVND (reference sequence). The CDR3 is 16 residues long. Trimming left V 3 bases short and J 1 base short, with 16 bases between. The CDR3 region has the DNA TGTGCCAGTAGTATGGTTCCTCGGGAGAATTCCTACGAGCAGTACTTC. This gives the protein CASSMVPRENSYEQYF.

The chain links TRBV24-1 to TRBJ2-2, with TRBD2 matching over 12 bases. CDR3 length equals 19 residues. Trimming cost V 4 bases and J 5 bases; bases outside gene matches: 13. The germline V gene encodes CDR1 KGHDR and CDR2 SFDVKD. The CDR3 here is CATSDPSSGGAFGTGELFF. The CDR3 DNA reads TGTGCCACCAGTGACCCGTCTAGCGGGGGGGCCTTTGGTACCGGGGAGCTGTTTTTT.